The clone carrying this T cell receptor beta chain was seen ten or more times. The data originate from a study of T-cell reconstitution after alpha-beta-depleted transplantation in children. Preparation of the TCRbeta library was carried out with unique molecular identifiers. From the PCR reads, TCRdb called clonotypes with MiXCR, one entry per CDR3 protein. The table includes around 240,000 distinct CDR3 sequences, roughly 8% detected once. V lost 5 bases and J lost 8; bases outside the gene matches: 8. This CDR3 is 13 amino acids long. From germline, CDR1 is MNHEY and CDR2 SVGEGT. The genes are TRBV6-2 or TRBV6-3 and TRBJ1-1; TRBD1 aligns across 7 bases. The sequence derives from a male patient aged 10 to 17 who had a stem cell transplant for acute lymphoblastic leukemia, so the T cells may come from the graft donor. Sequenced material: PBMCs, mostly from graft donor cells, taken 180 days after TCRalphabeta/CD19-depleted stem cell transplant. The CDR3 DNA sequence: TGTGCCAGCAGTCTGAGTCAGACAGGGGAAGCTTTCTTT. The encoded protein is CASSLSQTGEAFF.